These 30 T cell receptor beta chains share one sample of origin, sequenced in a study of blood T cell repertoires in COVID-19 (dated by TCRdb to the early 2020s). Library prep was done by the immunoSEQ multiplex PCR assay. TCRdb limited this immuneACCESS table to in-frame rearrangements with V and J called. A share of clones is missing; checked studies link under half to unresolved V genes, and the rest is unexplained. Here the sample has about 200,000 clones; 70% to 90% occur a single time. The top ten hold 3.3% of the sample. Source material: peripheral blood. Source of these receptors: a man in his fifties or sixties with acute or convalescent COVID-19.

This clone turned up a few times. The rearrangement joins TRBV5-7 to TRBJ1-1; a weak D match, TRBD1 (5 bases). TRBV5-7 is flagged as an ORF with uncertain function. The CDR3 extends over 14 amino acids. V lost 4 bases and J lost 8, with 18 bases in between. This chain's CDR3 is CASSAGTAGLEAFF. The CDR3 coding sequence is TGTGCCAGCAGCGCGGGGACGGCCGGCTTAGAAGCTTTCTTT.

The chain is built from TRBV28 and TRBJ2-1; 9 bases align to TRBD1. The V gene end was trimmed by 4 bases and the J gene end by 1 base; junction bases not matched to a gene: 5. The CDR3 spans 16 residues. Germline V gene lookup returns CDR1 MDHEN and CDR2 SYDVKM. As DNA, the CDR3 is TGTGCCAGCAGTTCACCCGGGACAGGGTCCTACAATGAGCAGTTCTTC. Its translation is CASSSPGTGSYNEQFF.

The V gene is TRBV28, the J gene TRBJ1-2; D not certain. Trimming took off 7 bases at V and 4 bases at J, with 16 bases between the two ends. This CDR3 has 14 amino acids. From germline, CDR1 is MDHEN and CDR2 SYDVKM. The CDR3 protein is CASTTSRVAYGYTF. For the CDR3, the DNA is TGTGCCAGCACCACCTCCCGGGTAGCCTATGGCTACACCTTC.

The chain joins TRBV5-1 to TRBJ1-2, with D possibly TRBD1 on 6 matching bases. This CDR3 spans 16 amino acids. V shed 4 bases and J shed 0 bases, with 16 bases lying between them. CDR1 and CDR2 (germline): SGHRS, YFSETQ. The CDR3 loop is CASSRSMGHSNYGYTF. CDR3 nucleotides: TGCGCCAGCAGCCGTTCAATGGGACACTCTAACTATGGCTACACCTTC.

The table lists this clone with a count of one. The chain joins TRBV2 to TRBJ1-3; 7 bases match TRBD1. The germline gives CDR1 SNHLY, CDR2 FYNNEI. Unmatched junction bases numbered 0, after V lost 2 bases and J lost 2 bases. CDR3 length equals 14 residues. The CDR3 DNA is TGTGCCAGCAGTGAACAGGGGGCTGGAAACACCATATATTTT. Its protein product is CASSEQGAGNTIYF.

V is TRBV6-6 and J is TRBJ2-7; 7 positions agree with TRBD2. The length of the CDR3 is 15 residues. CDR1 and CDR2 (germline): MNHNY, SVGAGI (reference sequence). V was pared by 6 bases and J by 0 bases, with 8 bases of the junction left unmatched. DNA for the CDR3: TGTGCCAGCAGGCCGCGGGGGTCAAGCTCCTACGAGCAGTACTTC. Residues: CASRPRGSSSYEQYF.

This clone appeared a few times. The chain uses TRBV28 and TRBJ2-2, with 9 bases aligning to TRBD1. CDR1 and CDR2 (germline): MDHEN, SYDVKM. Trimming removed 7 bases from V and 2 bases from J; junction bases left unmatched: 2. CDR3 length equals 14 residues. The CDR3 sequence is CASKTGGNTGELFF. The CDR3 coding sequence is TGTGCCAGCAAGACAGGGGGTAACACCGGGGAGCTGTTTTTT.

V gene TRBV9 combines with J gene TRBJ2-1, with 10 bases identical to TRBD2. V dropped 0 bases and J dropped 4; count of bases not matched to a gene: 7. Germline V gene data show CDR1 as SGDLS and CDR2 as YYNGEE. The CDR3 length is 17 residues. In nucleotides, the CDR3 is TGTGCCAGCAGCGTAGCTTTAGGGACTAGCGAATACAATGAGCAGTTCTTC. Protein: CASSVALGTSEYNEQFF.

CDR3 in DNA: TGTGCCAGCAGCTTAGGGAGACTAAAATACAATGAGCAGTTCTTC. Protein: CASSLGRLKYNEQFF. The V and J genes are TRBV7-9 and TRBJ2-1, with D maybe TRBD2 (5 bases). Germline assignment: CDR1 SEHNR and CDR2 FQNEAQ (reference sequence). The ends were cut back, 1 base at V and 4 bases at J, with 11 bases in the middle. The CDR3 runs to 15 residues. The full variable domain, in which reference TRBV7-9 and TRBJ2-1 provide the parts outside the CDR3, is DTGVSQNPRHKITKRGQNVTFRCDPISEHNRLYWYRQTLGQGPEFLTYFQNEAQLEKSRLLSDRFSAERPKGSFSTLEIQRTEQGDSAMYLCASSLGRLKYNEQFFGPGTRLTVL.

Notes on this clone: This same CDR3 is encoded by further DNA sequences in the sample. CDR3 in amino acids: CAWIRTGKYGYTF. DNA for the CDR3: TGTGCCTGGATTCGGACAGGAAAGTATGGCTACACCTTC. The gene calls are TRBV30 and TRBJ1-2; TRBD1 matches 7 bases. Germline trimming cut 4 bases from V and 5 bases from J; bases unmatched to any gene: 7. This CDR3 contains 13 residues. Germline-derived CDR1 and CDR2 are GTSNPN and SVGIG (reference sequence).

The rearrangement links TRBV6-1 to TRBJ2-2; 11 bases map to TRBD2. Germline V gene data show CDR1 as MNHNS and CDR2 as SASEGT. The CDR3 has 17 amino acids. The V gene end was trimmed by 0 bases and the J gene end by 5 bases; junction bases not matched to a gene: 5. The CDR3 here is CASSEAAGTSGTGELFF. CDR3 nucleotide sequence: TGTGCCAGCAGTGAAGCTGCCGGGACTAGCGGAACCGGGGAGCTGTTTTTT.

This chain links TRBV7-9 with TRBJ2-7; 12 bases are shared with TRBD1. Trimming cost V 2 bases and J 4 bases; bases outside gene matches: 9. In germline, CDR1 is SEHNR, CDR2 FQNEAQ (reference sequence). The CDR3 is 17 amino acids. The CDR3 is CASSLSRLGQGAYEQYF. CDR3 coding DNA: TGTGCCAGCAGCTTAAGCCGGTTGGGACAGGGGGCTTACGAGCAGTACTTC. Combining the CDR3 with reference TRBV7-9 and TRBJ2-7 gives the whole variable domain DTGVSQNPRHKITKRGQNVTFRCDPISEHNRLYWYRQTLGQGPEFLTYFQNEAQLEKSRLLSDRFSAERPKGSFSTLEIQRTEQGDSAMYLCASSLSRLGQGAYEQYFGPGTRLTVT.

The count of this clone is one. The chain joins TRBV6-2 or TRBV6-3 to TRBJ2-1; TRBD2 is a possible D gene (6 bases). Germline V gives CDR1 MNHEY, CDR2 SVGEGT. The CDR3 runs 17 residues. The germline V and J ends were trimmed by 1 base and 0 bases, with 13 bases remaining between them. The CDR3 DNA reads TGTGCCAGCAGTTACTACGGGAGCGGAGCCTCCTACAATGAGCAGTTCTTC. This encodes CASSYYGSGASYNEQFF.

The rearrangement uses TRBV28 and TRBJ2-1; TRBD2 matches 7 bases. Germline CDR1 and CDR2: MDHEN and SYDVKM. Trimming removed 3 bases from V and 3 bases from J; junction bases left unmatched: 5. The CDR3 spans 15 residues. The CDR3 sequence: CASSLERGGYNEQFF. CDR3 nucleotide sequence: TGTGCCAGCAGTTTGGAGCGGGGCGGCTACAATGAGCAGTTCTTC.

This sequence joins TRBV19 and TRBJ2-1, with TRBD1 identical over 9 bases. The V and J ends lost 6 bases and 3 bases, in that order; junction bases with no gene match: 6. The CDR3 runs 15 residues. Germline CDR1 reads LNHDA; CDR2 reads SQIVND (reference sequence). CDR3 nucleotides: TGTGCCAGTAGCGTGACAGGGGGACACTACAATGAGCAGTTCTTC. Translated: CASSVTGGHYNEQFF.

The rearrangement uses TRBV5-1 and TRBJ1-1, with D unresolved. The ends were cut back, 1 base at V and 2 bases at J, with 6 bases in the middle. This CDR3 is built from 13 residues. Germline V gives CDR1 SGHRS, CDR2 YFSETQ. The CDR3 nucleotides read TGCGCCAGCAGCTTGATGAGAAACACTGAAGCTTTCTTT. It is translated as CASSLMRNTEAFF. Looking up the rest from reference TRBV5-1 and TRBJ1-1 gives the full variable domain: KAGVTQTPRYLIKTRGQQVTLSCSPISGHRSVSWYQQTPGQGLQFLFEYFSETQRNKGNFPGRFSGRQFSNSRSEMNVSTLELGDSALYLCASSLMRNTEAFFGQGTRLTVV.

The chain carries TRBV7-2 and TRBJ2-5; TRBD1 might be the D (5 bases). CDR1 is SGHTA and CDR2 is FQGNSA in the germline V gene. V was clipped by 2 bases and J by 1 base, with 8 bases between them. This CDR3 has 14 amino acids. In DNA form, the CDR3 reads TGTGCCAGCAGCTTACAGCAGGGCCAAGAGACCCAGTACTTC. Its translation: CASSLQQGQETQYF.

This chain links TRBV28 with TRBJ1-4; 7 nucleotides align to TRBD1. The germline V gene encodes CDR1 MDHEN and CDR2 SYDVKM. Trimming removed 2 bases from V and 8 bases from J; junction bases left unmatched: 11. The CDR3 runs 16 residues. As DNA, the CDR3 is TGTGCCAGCAGTTTACCCCACAGGGGCCAGGGGGAAAAACTGTTTTTT. The encoded protein is CASSLPHRGQGEKLFF.

The gene calls are TRBV19 and TRBJ2-3; no clear D. Trimming cost V 5 bases and J 5 bases, with 14 bases left between them. Germline V gene lookup returns CDR1 LNHDA and CDR2 SQIVND (reference sequence). The CDR3 extends over 14 amino acids. The CDR3 protein is CASSLGHIGDTQYF. The DNA for the CDR3 is TGTGCCAGTAGTCTGGGCCACATAGGAGATACGCAGTATTTT.

The rearrangement uses TRBV7-8 and TRBJ1-3; TRBD1 aligns across 8 bases. This CDR3 is built from 16 residues. The germline V gene encodes CDR1 SGHVS and CDR2 FQNEAQ. V lost 2 bases, J lost 4 bases, and 7 bases stayed unmatched. The CDR3 nucleotides are TGTGCCAGCAGCTTACGTCCAGGGGGCGCCGGAAACACCATATATTTT. The encoded protein is CASSLRPGGAGNTIYF.

There are a few counts of this clone. The rearrangement uses TRBV28 and TRBJ1-1; TRBD1 might be the D (6 bases). The germline V gene encodes CDR1 MDHEN and CDR2 SYDVKM. The CDR3 loop spans 16 amino acids. With 2 bases removed from V and 5 bases from J, the gap between germline ends came to 18 bases. The CDR3 region has the DNA TGTGCCAGCAGTTTAGATGCCAGGGGATGGGGAACTGAAGCTTTCTTT. This codes for CASSLDARGWGTEAFF.

The genes are TRBV7-2 and TRBJ1-5; D is ambiguous. CDR1 and CDR2 (germline): SGHTA, FQGNSA. This CDR3 contains 14 residues. Trimming removed 1 base at V and 9 bases at J, with 13 bases between. Written as DNA, the CDR3 is TGTGCCAGCAGCTTAGGTACCGGTGAACTGCCCCAGCATTTT. It is translated as CASSLGTGELPQHF.

The sample holds a few counts of this clone. V is TRBV4-3 and J is TRBJ2-1; 10 nucleotides line up with TRBD2. The length of the CDR3 is 14 residues. The germline V gene has CDR1 LGHNA and CDR2 YSLEER. V lost 0 bases and J lost 11; bases outside the gene matches: 4. In DNA form, the CDR3 reads TGCGCCAGCAGCCAAGATTGGACTAGCGGCAAGCAGTTCTTC. Its translation: CASSQDWTSGKQFF.

The chain has TRBV2 and TRBJ1-1, with D perhaps TRBD1 (5 bases). Germline-derived CDR1 and CDR2 are SNHLY and FYNNEI. CDR3 size: 13 residues. V was clipped by 6 bases and J by 4 bases, with 12 bases between them. This chain's CDR3 is CASRGQGGTEAFF. For the CDR3, the DNA is TGTGCCAGCAGGGGGCAGGGAGGCACTGAAGCTTTCTTT.

The chain uses TRBV19 and TRBJ2-1; 11 bases are shared with TRBD2. The CDR3 runs 15 residues. The junction had 8 bases not matched to a gene; V was cut back by 5 bases and J by 8 bases. From germline, CDR1 is LNHDA and CDR2 SQIVND (reference sequence). The CDR3 region is CASSQVAGGRDEQFF. The CDR3 DNA follows: TGTGCCAGTAGTCAGGTAGCGGGAGGGCGCGATGAGCAGTTCTTC.

This clone has a single count. The chain joins TRBV6-5 to TRBJ2-1; D possibly corresponds to TRBD2 (5 bases). Per the germline V gene, CDR1 is MNHEY and CDR2 is SVGAGI. CDR3 size: 15 residues. With 0 bases removed from V and 0 bases from J, the gap between germline ends came to 6 bases. DNA of the CDR3: TGTGCCAGCAGTTACTCTAGCGTCTCCTACAATGAGCAGTTCTTC. As protein: CASSYSSVSYNEQFF.

V is TRBV11-2 and J is TRBJ2-2; D unresolved. The V end lost 2 bases, the J end lost 0 bases, and 7 bases lay between the germline ends. The CDR3 is 15 residues long. The germline CDR1 and CDR2 sequences are SGHAT and FQNNGV. In nucleotides, the CDR3 is TGTGCCAGCAGCTTAACAGACGCGAACACCGGGGAGCTGTTTTTT. The encoded protein is CASSLTDANTGELFF.

This rearrangement joins TRBV7-2 to TRBJ2-3, with a weak D call TRBD1 (5 bases). Trimming stripped 1 base from V and 1 base from J, with 15 bases between. The CDR3 extends over 17 amino acids. Germline assignment: CDR1 SGHTA and CDR2 FQGNSA. The DNA of the CDR3 is TGTGCCAGCAGCTTAGTCCGGCGCCAGGGCGGCACAGATACGCAGTATTTT. This gives the protein CASSLVRRQGGTDTQYF.

This clone was observed a single time. This sequence joins TRBV28 and TRBJ2-1; 8 bases are a match to TRBD2. The ends lost 5 bases at V and 0 bases at J; junction bases unmatched: 18. The V gene's germline CDR1 is MDHEN and CDR2 SYDVKM. CDR3 length: 20 residues. The CDR3 is CASSAPTGREAPRSYNEQFF. The CDR3, as DNA: TGTGCCAGCAGTGCACCGACCGGGCGGGAGGCCCCCCGCTCCTACAATGAGCAGTTCTTC.

This chain uses TRBV7-9 with TRBJ2-7, with 9 bases fitting TRBD2. The germline gives CDR1 SEHNR, CDR2 FQNEAQ (reference sequence). CDR3 size: 17 residues. Losses at the gene ends were 1 base for V and 0 bases for J; bases not matched to a gene: 7. The CDR3, as DNA: TGTGCCAGCAGCTTAGACAGTCTAGCGGGACGCTCCTACGAGCAGTACTTC. Translating it yields CASSLDSLAGRSYEQYF.